The present TCR beta chain was sequenced within a study of T-cell reconstitution after alpha-beta-depleted transplantation in children. Preparation of the TCRbeta library was carried out with unique molecular identifiers. Each CDR3 protein is one row after TCRdb ran MiXCR on the PCR reads. The data show some 220,000 distinct CDR3 sequences, with approximately 9% seen just once and approximately 6.6% held by the top ten. The CDR3 covers 20 residues. Germline V CDR1 and CDR2: DFQATT, SNEGSKA (reference sequence). Trimming shortened V by 0 bases and J by 2 bases, and 27 bases separated the two germline ends.

The sample here was PBMCs from the stem cell graft donor, taken from the stem cell graft. This receptor was taken from a human donor who donated a stem cell graft to a child with acute lymphoblastic leukemia. This chain links TRBV20-1 with TRBJ2-3, with TRBD2 as a possible D gene (5 bases). CDR3 residues: CSARDRRDDPGGNTTDTQYF. The CDR3 nucleotides are TGCAGTGCTAGAGATCGACGGGATGACCCGGGCGGTAATACCACAGATACGCAGTATTTT.